What follows describes a single T cell receptor beta chain. Antigen specificity is unknown. These data are taken from a study of cytomegalovirus exposure and HLA in healthy donors. Study-level information: It was reported in a later analysis that the roughly 120 validation repertoires used the same platform as the approximately 600 first-cohort repertoires.

From germline, CDR1 is SGHTA and CDR2 FQGTGA. The germline V and J ends were trimmed by 3 bases and 1 base, with 12 bases remaining between them. The CDR3 loop spans 15 amino acids. Data came from immunoSEQ multiplex PCR; TCRdb stores just in-frame clones and leaves some out. The table records some 350,000 clones, 87% of them present only once. Study outcomes and limitations: In the roughly 110 validation repertoires, under 95% of cluster scores exceeded 0, per a later analysis.

Sequenced: PBMCs. This TCR came from a woman in her 30s in good health and CMV-seropositive. The chain uses TRBV7-3 and TRBJ1-1; D is possibly TRBD1 (6 bases). The CDR3: CASSLGRGGNTEAFF. The DNA of the CDR3 is TGTGCCAGCAGCTTGGGCAGGGGTGGGAACACTGAAGCTTTCTTT.